This T cell receptor (beta chain) was found in a study of control samples from healthy donors and cancer patients. TCRdb keeps only in-frame clones here, not all; method: immunoSEQ multiplex PCR. This table holds hundreds of thousands of clones, over 75% found once. In its sample, this clone was seen a few times. Source material: PBMCs. The clonotype was recovered from a man aged 35 to 55 with head and neck cancer.

The CDR3 DNA is TGTGCCAGCAGCCCCTCTTTGGATACGCAGTATTTT. Amino acid sequence: CASSPSLDTQYF. The chain recombines TRBV11-2 with TRBJ2-3; D is undetermined. The CDR3 has 12 residues. Germline V gene sequence: CDR1 SGHAT, CDR2 FQNNGV. The V end was cut by 5 bases, the J end by 6 bases, with 9 bases between.